One sample yielded the 13 T cell receptor beta chains listed below, sequenced in a study of blood T cell repertoires in COVID-19. Produced via immunoSEQ multiplex PCR; TCRdb's table is partial and in-frame only. The sample lists 200,000 to 300,000 clones; around 81% were seen once. The specimen sequenced was peripheral blood. These receptors were taken from a woman older than 75 with COVID-19, enrolled during active disease.

Here the CDR3 reads CASSAGQGKGGYTF. In DNA form, the CDR3 reads TGTGCCAGCAGCGCGGGACAGGGGAAAGGTGGCTACACCTTC. The V and J genes are TRBV5-6 and TRBJ1-2; 10 bases line up with TRBD1. The CDR3 length is 14 residues. Germline lookup yields CDR1 SGHDT and CDR2 YYEEEE. The J segment lost 7 bases and the V segment lost 4 bases, leaving 7 bases of the junction unmatched.

As to this clone: Germline and junction disagree at one end, which may indicate a read error. This chain connects TRBV7-2 to TRBJ2-3, with D maybe TRBD2 (5 bases). Looked up from germline, CDR1 is SGHTA and CDR2 is FQGNSA. The CDR3 is 13 residues long. The CDR3 DNA sequence: TGTGCCAGCAGTTCAACCCTAGCCGATACGCAATATTTT. Translated, it gives CASSSTLADTQYF.

The V call is TRBV10-3, the J call TRBJ1-1; TRBD1 agrees at 11 bases. Germline V gives CDR1 ENHRY, CDR2 SYGVKD. The CDR3 is 13 amino acids. Trimming removed 4 bases from V and 7 bases from J; junction bases left unmatched: 2. CDR3 nucleotides: TGTGCCATCAGTGGGACAGGGGGCCTTGAAGCTTTCTTT. Translated, it gives CAISGTGGLEAFF.

In its sample, this clone was seen a few times. The chain couples TRBV19 to TRBJ1-2, with 12 bases lining up with TRBD1. J gave up 0 bases and V 8 bases, and 4 bases lay outside the gene matches. Germline V lookup: CDR1 LNHDA, CDR2 SQIVND (reference sequence). This CDR3 spans 15 amino acids. CDR3 loop: CASGTGGQANYGYTF. In DNA form, the CDR3 reads TGTGCCAGTGGGACAGGGGGCCAAGCTAACTATGGCTACACCTTC.

This clone was detected only a few times. J is TRBJ2-7 and V is TRBV11-2, with a weak D call TRBD1 (5 bases). CDR1 and CDR2 from the germline V gene are SGHAT and FQNNGV. V lost 1 base to trimming and J lost 5 bases, with 12 bases between them. The CDR3 sequence is 14 residues long. CDR3 region: CASSLGRADHEQYF. The CDR3 bases are TGTGCCAGCAGCTTAGGCAGGGCCGACCACGAGCAGTACTTC.

The gene calls are TRBV4-2 and TRBJ2-7; 12 bases align to TRBD2. The junction had 13 bases not matched to a gene; V was cut back by 4 bases and J by 6 bases. The CDR3 totals 17 residues. Germline values: CDR1 LGHNA, CDR2 YNFKEQ. The CDR3 coding sequence is TGTGCCAGCAGCCGCATAGGGATTCTAGCGGGAGGGGGCGAGCAGTACTTC. Translated, it gives CASSRIGILAGGGEQYF.

The J gene is TRBJ2-1, the V gene TRBV10-2; TRBD2 matches at 7 bases. The ends lost 8 bases at V and 0 bases at J; junction bases unmatched: 13. Per the germline V gene, CDR1 is WSHSY and CDR2 is SAAADI. The CDR3 is made up of 17 amino acids. CDR3 region: CASAPAGRVGSYNEQFF. CDR3 coding DNA: TGCGCCAGCGCTCCAGCGGGGAGGGTGGGCTCCTACAATGAGCAGTTCTTC.

This clone is a singleton in its sample. The rearrangement joins TRBV24-1 to TRBJ2-3, with 7 bases matching TRBD2. This CDR3 contains 15 residues. With 5 bases clipped from V and 3 bases from J, the junction kept 7 bases outside the gene matches. Looked up from germline, CDR1 is KGHDR and CDR2 is SFDVKD. The CDR3 DNA reads as TGTGCCACCAGTGGCCCCGGGGGGAGAACAGATACGCAGTATTTT. Protein product: CATSGPGGRTDTQYF.

This clone came up a few times. The rearrangement uses TRBV7-8 and TRBJ1-1; 9 bases fit TRBD1. CDR1 is SGHVS and CDR2 is FQNEAQ in the germline V gene. V lost 1 base and J lost 4; bases outside the gene matches: 4. The CDR3 is made up of 15 amino acids. This chain's CDR3 is CASSLVQQGATEAFF. The CDR3 region has the DNA TGTGCCAGCAGCTTAGTACAACAGGGGGCCACTGAAGCTTTCTTT.

This clone has a single count. V is TRBV6-6 and J is TRBJ2-7; weak D call: TRBD2 (7 bases). Germline V gene lookup returns CDR1 MNHNY and CDR2 SVGAGI (reference sequence). This CDR3 spans 13 amino acids. The V gene lost 3 bases and the J gene lost 7 bases, with 13 bases spanning the gap. In nucleotides, the CDR3 is TGTGCCAGCAGTTATGGGGGGGCGAGGGAGCAGTACTTC. Protein product: CASSYGGAREQYF.

This chain joins TRBV20-1 and TRBJ1-1; D not certain. This CDR3 contains 11 residues. CDR1 is DFQATT and CDR2 is SNEGSKA in the germline V gene (reference sequence). The CDR3 here is CSAIGSGEAFF. CDR3 bases: TGCAGCGCCATAGGCAGCGGCGAGGCTTTCTTT.

V is TRBV13 and J is TRBJ1-6, with 8 bases matching TRBD1. Germline CDR1 and CDR2: PRHDT and FYEKMQ (reference sequence). Trimming at V came to 6 bases and at J to 9 bases, leaving 10 bases not matched to a gene. This CDR3 has 15 amino acids. CDR3 bases: TGTGCCAGCAGTTCCTCCGACAGGGGTAGTTCACCCCTCCACTTT. Its translation is CASSSSDRGSSPLHF.

This sequence joins TRBV3-1 (or the pseudogene TRBV3-2) and TRBJ2-1; TRBD2 aligns across 7 bases. The germline CDR1 and CDR2 sequences are LGHDT and YNNKEL (reference sequence). V was clipped by 0 bases and J by 9 bases; unmatched bases: 5. This CDR3 has 14 amino acids. The CDR3 spells CASSQDRSSGEQFF. CDR3 DNA sequence: TGTGCCAGCAGCCAAGATCGGTCTAGCGGTGAGCAGTTCTTC.